One TCR beta chain is described in this entry. The antigen is undetermined. Clones were sequenced by immunoSEQ multiplex PCR, and TCRdb holds only the in-frame ones, with some missing. The repertoire includes 60,000 to 75,000 clones, approximately 95% of them detected once, and around 0.25% sits in the top ten. The unexposed donors gave CD4+ T cells in about 2011-2018, prior to COVID-19. This record comes from a study of CD4 T cells in relation to SARS-CoV-2 and coronaviruses. Study results and caveats: Samples before the pandemic and after infection were not matched within any donor. Culture-expanded clones reflect memory recall rather than primary priming during culture. About 65% of donors had memory CD4+ clonotypes crossrecognizing SARS-CoV-2 and common cold coronavirus spike. No crossreactivity against non-spike viral proteins was tested here.

Germline assignment: CDR1 MNHEY and CDR2 SVGAGI. V was shortened by 2 bases and J by 0 bases, with 8 bases between the two germline ends. CDR3 length: 15 amino acids. The clonotype comes from a human donor in good health. Input material: naive CD4+ T cells from PBMCs. Specified subset: naive CD4+ T cells isolated by negative enrichment. The rearrangement uses TRBV6-5 and TRBJ1-5; TRBD1 might be the D (6 bases). CDR3 sequence: CASSYKDSSNQPQHF. CDR3 nucleotides: TGTGCCAGCAGTTACAAGGACAGTAGCAATCAGCCCCAGCATTTT.